This TCR beta chain was found in a study of blood T cell repertoires in COVID-19. Trimming took 5 bases from V and 4 from J; bases not matched to a gene: 7. The CDR3 covers 15 residues. Germline V lookup: CDR1 SGHTA, CDR2 FQGTGA. How the authors handled the data: Estimated nucleated cell counts came from reference gene primer amplification. Generated by immunoSEQ multiplex PCR, the TCRdb table keeps only in-frame clones and is missing some. For V, J and clone size, that table is used; D and trimming come from the DNA. The data show 35,000 to 45,000 clones, approximately 83% seen once. The V gene is TRBV7-3, the J gene TRBJ2-3, with 9 positions matching TRBD1. The receptor's source is a man aged 35 to 55 with active COVID-19. Sequenced sample: peripheral blood. The DNA for the CDR3 is TGTGCCAGCAGCGCCACAGGGGGCGGCGCAGATACGCAGTATTTT. Translated: CASSATGGGADTQYF.